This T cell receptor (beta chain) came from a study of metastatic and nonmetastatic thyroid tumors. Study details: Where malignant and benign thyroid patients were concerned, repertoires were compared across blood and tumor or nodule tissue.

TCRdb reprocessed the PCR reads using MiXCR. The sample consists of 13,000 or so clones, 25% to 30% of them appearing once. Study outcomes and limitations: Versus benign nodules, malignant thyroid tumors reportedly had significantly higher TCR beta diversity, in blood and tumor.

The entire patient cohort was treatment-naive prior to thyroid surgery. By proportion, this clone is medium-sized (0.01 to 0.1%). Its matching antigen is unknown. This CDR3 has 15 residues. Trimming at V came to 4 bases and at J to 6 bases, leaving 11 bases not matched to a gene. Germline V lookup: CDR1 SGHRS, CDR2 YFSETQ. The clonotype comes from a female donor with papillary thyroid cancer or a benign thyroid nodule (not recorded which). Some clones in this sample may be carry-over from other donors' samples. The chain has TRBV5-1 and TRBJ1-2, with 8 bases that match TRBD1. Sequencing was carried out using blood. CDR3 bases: TGCGCCAGCAGCCCTGGACAGGGCTGGGGTAATGGCTACACCTTC. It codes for CASSPGQGWGNGYTF.